This T cell receptor (beta chain) emerged from a study of T cell responses to AZD1222 COVID-19 vaccine (dated by TCRdb to the early 2020s). About the study as a whole: AZD1222 recipients with second doses at about 4 weeks or about 12 weeks were pooled, because spike-specific TCR depth and breadth did not differ between schedules. A total of about 230 trial participants underwent TCR sequencing, of whom 207 received two doses of AZD1222 and some 25 received two doses of the MenACWY control vaccine. Enrollment into the trials was organized by age into subgroups of 18-55, 56-69 and 70-plus years, and those subgroups contained 148, 28 and 57 TCR-sequenced participants, respectively. Summary of the overall study and its limitations: Reportedly, almost half of the unique spike-specific TCRs recognized epitopes lying outside the regions that are mutated in the B.1.351 and B.1.1.7 variants. The whole spike protein was spanned by vaccine-associated CD4 TCRs, and dominant responses were seen in regions 160-218 and 743-854. Conclusions about previously exposed vaccinees are limited, since just five or six AZD1222 recipients were seropositive for SARS-CoV-2 at baseline. Because no day 14 peak-response samples were available, repertoires were characterized only after the peak T cell response. Spike-specific TCR breadth and depth rose significantly after two AZD1222 doses compared with day 0 and with MenACWY recipients. Participants were mostly white British and included more females than males, and it was suggested by the authors that clonal diversity may have been underestimated. The 56-69-year group was small, and its depth increase did not reach significance, likely because of low power.

This sample's time point label indicates: baseline before first vaccination. Vaccinee samples came from UK trials COV001 and COV002, including a single-blind randomized controlled phase 2/3 trial of AZD1222 (ChAdOx1 nCoV-19) in healthy adults. For TCRbeta chain sequencing, PBMC samples were collected from trial participants at day 0 and at day 28 after the second dose. The CDR3 regions of human TCRbeta chains were subjected to immunosequencing. The study's own analysis went as follows. Repertoire TCRs were matched against a reference library of SARS-CoV-2-specific TCRs generated with the MIRA antigen-specificity platform. Breadth was defined as the fraction of unique TCRs that were SARS-CoV-2-associated, and depth was defined as the fraction of total T cells that were SARS-CoV-2-associated. Each spike-specific TCR was assigned to its reactive spike region and to a CD4 or CD8 class using the MIRA data. Log10-transformed breadth and depth values were compared by one-way ANOVA with Sidak's multiple comparisons tests. Imported from immuneACCESS, the table was reduced by TCRdb to in-frame sequences with V and J called. These copies leave out some clones; in studies compared against another copy, an unresolved V gene accounts for under half, and the cause of the remainder is not known. V, J and clone size are those of that table, while D and trimming were read from the DNA. This sample comprises around 52,000 clones, roughly 86% of them detected only once. The ten largest clones take up 16% of the sample.

Measured from the cysteine to the phenylalanine, the CDR3 is 16 residues long. This entry keeps only the CDR3 DNA: 48 bases, framed from base 1. The trim is 5 bases for V and 0 bases for J, with a gap of 11 bases between the germline ends. CDR1 and CDR2 are drawn from the germline V gene: MNHEY, SVGEGT. Regarding this clone: The target of this receptor is not known. No base-level quality is on record; no much larger clone is a single base apart.

The source was peripheral blood, collected on day 0 of AZD1222 vaccination. Recombination joined TRBV6-2 or TRBV6-3 with TRBJ2-6; the D gene is possibly TRBD2, with 6 bases matching. The sequence came from an adult in good health. For the CDR3, the sequence is CASSPRDFSGANVLTF. The sequenced DNA: TGTGCCAGCAGTCCCCGGGACTTCTCTGGGGCCAACGTCCTGACTTTC.